What follows are 27 T cell receptor beta chains derived from one specimen sequenced in a study of blood T cell repertoires in COVID-19. The data were produced by immunoSEQ multiplex PCR, yet TCRdb's version contains in-frame clones alone and is incomplete. This table has roughly 140,000 clones, approximately 84% appearing once. The source material was peripheral blood. Receptors were obtained from a woman aged 55-69 years with COVID-19, enrolled during active disease.

The chain employs TRBV3-1 (or the pseudogene TRBV3-2) and TRBJ1-1; D remains unclear. Germline V lookup: CDR1 LGHDT, CDR2 YNNKEL (reference sequence). The CDR3 is made up of 13 amino acids. V gave up 5 bases and J gave up 5 bases, with 12 bases separating them. The CDR3 protein is CASSSLPRTEAFF. The CDR3 coding sequence is TGTGCCAGCAGCTCGCTCCCGAGGACTGAAGCTTTCTTT.

The chain uses TRBV27 and TRBJ1-2, with 8 bases lining up with TRBD1. Germline V lookup: CDR1 MNHEY, CDR2 SMNVEV (reference sequence). V dropped 5 bases and J dropped 3; count of bases not matched to a gene: 8. This CDR3 is built from 15 residues. The DNA for the CDR3 is TGTGCCAGCAGTCCGGTCAGGGGGCGCGACTATGGCTACACCTTC. Its translation: CASSPVRGRDYGYTF.

This clone came up a few times. Other DNA sequences in the sample encode the same CDR3. The chain links TRBV7-9 to TRBJ2-5, with TRBD1 as a possible D gene (6 bases). This CDR3 has 11 amino acids. Germline CDR1 SEHNR, CDR2 FQNEAQ (reference sequence). V was pared by 5 bases and J by 7 bases, with 8 bases between. CDR3 DNA sequence: TGTGCCAGCAGCCCACAGGGGACCCAGTACTTC. Its translation is CASSPQGTQYF.

This clone was counted once. The chain recombines TRBV27 with TRBJ1-2; TRBD1 might be the D (6 bases). Per germline, CDR1 MNHEY and CDR2 SMNVEV (reference sequence). Trimming shortened V by 2 bases and J by 3 bases, and 13 bases separated the two germline ends. The CDR3 totals 15 residues. The CDR3 loop reads CASSLRQEEYYGYTF. The DNA for the CDR3 is TGTGCCAGCAGTTTACGACAGGAGGAGTACTATGGCTACACCTTC.

This clone was picked up one time. The chain recombines TRBV5-6 with TRBJ2-7, with 13 bases fitting TRBD2. Germline CDR1 is SGHDT and CDR2 is YYEEEE. After removal of 3 bases from V and 1 base from J, the junction contained 13 bases not matched to a gene. This CDR3 region has 19 residues. For the CDR3, the DNA is TGTGCCAGCAGCTGGGAGCCAGGACTAGCGGGGGACCCATCCTACGAGCAGTACTTC. Its translation: CASSWEPGLAGDPSYEQYF.

Written as DNA, the CDR3 is TGTGCCAGCAGCCAAGACAGGGGGATTCAGCCCCAGCATTTT. Translation: CASSQDRGIQPQHF. The chain is built from TRBV5-8 and TRBJ1-5; 9 nucleotides align to TRBD1. CDR1 SGHTS and CDR2 YDEGEE come from the germline V gene. After removal of 4 bases from V and 6 bases from J, the junction contained 5 bases not matched to a gene. The CDR3 extends over 14 amino acids.

The table lists this clone with a few counts. V usage is TRBV7-8 and J usage is TRBJ1-4; D is perhaps TRBD1 (6 bases). The V and J ends lost 3 bases and 8 bases respectively, with 13 bases between them. The CDR3 spans 14 residues. Germline V CDR1 and CDR2: SGHVS, FQNEAQ. The CDR3 is CASSFNREGEKLFF. CDR3 bases: TGTGCCAGCAGCTTTAACAGGGAAGGCGAAAAACTGTTTTTT.

This clone has only one observation. V and J are TRBV10-3 and TRBJ2-7; 10 bases are shared with TRBD1. J was trimmed by 1 base and V by 8 bases; bases with no gene match: 5. This CDR3 has 14 residues. Germline CDR1 ENHRY, CDR2 SYGVKD. CDR3 in DNA: TGTGCCATCGCCGCGGGACAGGGGTCCTACGAGCAGTACTTC. Translating it yields CAIAAGQGSYEQYF.

This rearrangement joins TRBV11-2 to TRBJ2-1; 11 bases match TRBD1. The CDR3 runs 15 residues. In germline, CDR1 is SGHAT, CDR2 FQNNGV. J was trimmed by 3 bases and V by 5 bases; bases with no gene match: 3. This chain's CDR3 is CASSRDRGYYNEQFF. The CDR3 DNA is TGTGCCAGCAGCCGGGACAGGGGGTACTACAATGAGCAGTTCTTC.

This clone has just one count. The chain combines TRBV6-5 with TRBJ1-2; unclear D gene. In germline, CDR1 is MNHEY, CDR2 SVGAGI. The V end lost 2 bases, the J end lost 4 bases, and 14 bases lay between the germline ends. The CDR3 totals 15 residues. CDR3 coding DNA: TGTGCCAGCAGTTACCGACATGGGTCGGCCTATGGCTACACCTTC. Amino acids: CASSYRHGSAYGYTF.

This chain links TRBV27 with TRBJ1-1, with 9 positions matching TRBD1. The V gene end was trimmed by 2 bases and the J gene end by 11 bases; junction bases not matched to a gene: 6. The length of the CDR3 is 13 residues. Germline CDR1 is MNHEY and CDR2 is SMNVEV (reference sequence). DNA for the CDR3: TGTGCCAGCAGTTTACCGGGACAGGGTGCTGCTTTCTTT. Residues: CASSLPGQGAAFF.

This chain links TRBV12-3 or TRBV12-4 with TRBJ1-1, with D tentatively TRBD1 (5 bases). Trimming took 2 bases from V and 7 from J, leaving 11 bases between them. The CDR3 sequence is 13 residues long. The CDR3, as DNA: TGTGCCAGCAGTTTAATGCAGGGCCGTGAAGCTTTCTTT. Amino acid sequence: CASSLMQGREAFF.

This clone has just one count. V gene TRBV9 combines with J gene TRBJ2-3; TRBD2 is a possible D gene (6 bases). The CDR3 is 17 residues long. Trimming removed 4 bases from V and 1 base from J, with 19 bases in between. Germline CDR1 is SGDLS and CDR2 is YYNGEE. The chain's CDR3 is CASSPRTSPRGTDTQYF. The DNA of the CDR3 is TGTGCCAGCAGCCCACGAACTAGCCCGAGGGGCACAGATACGCAGTATTTT.

This clone was observed a single time. J is TRBJ1-2 and V is TRBV5-6; D is unclear. Trimming left V 5 bases short and J 3 bases short, with 14 bases between. This CDR3 is 14 amino acids long. Germline lookup yields CDR1 SGHDT and CDR2 YYEEEE. The CDR3 nucleotides read TGTGCCAGCAGACCCGTCGGGGAGTACTATGGCTACACCTTC. This encodes CASRPVGEYYGYTF.

The gene calls are TRBV12-3 or TRBV12-4 and TRBJ1-4, with D possibly being TRBD1 (6 bases). Between the trimmed V and J ends, which lost 6 bases and 8 bases, there was a span of 13 bases. The CDR3 contains 13 residues. The DNA for the CDR3 is TGTGCCAGCAGCCCCGGACAGATGGAAAAACTGTTTTTT. Its translation is CASSPGQMEKLFF.

The rearrangement uses TRBV6-2 or TRBV6-3 and TRBJ2-2, with TRBD1 matching 7 bases. Germline CDR1 and CDR2: MNHEY and SVGEGT. The trim removed 6 bases at V and 1 base at J, leaving 2 bases unmatched. The CDR3 extends over 14 amino acids. CDR3 loop: CASSRQGNTGELFF. CDR3 nucleotide sequence: TGTGCCAGCAGCCGACAGGGGAACACCGGGGAGCTGTTTTTT.

V gene TRBV6-1 combines with J gene TRBJ1-6; D gene ambiguous. The CDR3 runs to 16 residues. Germline V gene lookup returns CDR1 MNHNS and CDR2 SASEGT. The V end lost 2 bases, the J end lost 4 bases, and 12 bases lay between the germline ends. The CDR3 spells CASSENGGLYNSPLHF. The DNA of the CDR3 is TGTGCCAGCAGTGAAAATGGAGGGTTGTATAATTCACCCCTCCACTTT.

The genes are TRBV3-1 (or the pseudogene TRBV3-2) and TRBJ1-4; 9 bases are shared with TRBD1. Germline CDR1 is LGHDT and CDR2 is YNNKEL (reference sequence). The V and J ends lost 1 base and 6 bases, in that order; junction bases with no gene match: 3. This CDR3 spans 15 amino acids. The CDR3 coding sequence is TGTGCCAGCAGCCAAGTAACAGGGGGCGATGAAAAACTGTTTTTT. The encoded protein is CASSQVTGGDEKLFF.

The chain joins TRBV4-1 to TRBJ2-5, with a possible D match to TRBD2 (5 bases). The germline V gene has CDR1 MGHRA and CDR2 YSYEKL. The CDR3 runs to 17 residues. V lost 4 bases and J lost 2, with 20 bases in between. CDR3 in DNA: TGCGCCAGCAGCCCCCTTGGAAAGGGAGTTATTCAAGAGACCCAGTACTTC. Translation gives CASSPLGKGVIQETQYF.

The genes are TRBV18 and TRBJ2-2; D perhaps matches TRBD1 (7 bases). Germline V lookup: CDR1 KGHSH, CDR2 LQKENI. V shed 2 bases and J shed 0 bases, with 13 bases lying between them. This CDR3 contains 17 residues. CDR3 protein: CASSPRQGGSNTGELFF. The CDR3 nucleotides are TGTGCCAGCTCACCAAGGCAGGGGGGATCGAACACCGGGGAGCTGTTTTTT.

This chain connects TRBV5-6 to TRBJ1-6; 9 bases match TRBD1. Germline CDR1 and CDR2: SGHDT and YYEEEE. The CDR3 spans 15 residues. After removal of 5 bases from V and 5 bases from J, the junction contained 5 bases not matched to a gene. CDR3 DNA sequence: TGTGCCAGCAGTTCCGGGACAGGGAATAATTCACCCCTCCACTTT. It yields the protein CASSSGTGNNSPLHF.

The chain links TRBV11-2 to TRBJ1-1, with 9 bases identical to TRBD1. Per germline, CDR1 SGHAT and CDR2 FQNNGV. The CDR3 covers 15 residues. The ends lost 3 bases at V and 6 bases at J; junction bases unmatched: 8. The CDR3 bases are TGTGCCAGCAGCTTTGCCACAGGGGGCTCTCCTGAAGCTTTCTTT. It codes for CASSFATGGSPEAFF.

This chain uses TRBV12-5 with TRBJ2-1, with D hard to call. The CDR3 runs to 13 residues. Trimming left V 6 bases short and J 5 bases short, with 11 bases between. The germline gives CDR1 LGHNT, CDR2 FRNRAP. CDR3 region: CASGPLSDNEQFF. DNA of the CDR3: TGTGCTAGTGGCCCCCTCAGTGACAATGAGCAGTTCTTC. The full variable domain, rest sourced from reference TRBV12-5 and TRBJ2-1, is DARVTQTPRHKVTEMGQEVTMRCQPILGHNTVFWYRQTMMQGLELLAYFRNRAPLDDSGMPKDRFSAEMPDATLATLKIQPSEPRDSAVYFCASGPLSDNEQFFGPGTRLTVL.

The chain couples TRBV10-3 to TRBJ2-3, with 8 bases fitting TRBD2. CDR1 is ENHRY and CDR2 is SYGVKD in the germline V gene. The CDR3 covers 15 residues. The V and J ends lost 0 bases and 1 base, in that order; junction bases with no gene match: 0. This chain's CDR3 is CAISESTSGTDTQYF. The CDR3 nucleotides are TGTGCCATCAGTGAGTCGACTAGCGGCACAGATACGCAGTATTTT.

The genes are TRBV29-1 and TRBJ1-1; 7 bases agree with TRBD1. Trimming removed 4 bases from V and 4 bases from J; junction bases left unmatched: 3. The germline CDR1 and CDR2 sequences are SQVTM and ANQGSEA. The CDR3 runs 12 residues. The CDR3 protein is CSVVQGPTEAFF. CDR3 DNA sequence: TGCAGCGTTGTACAGGGGCCCACTGAAGCTTTCTTT.

The CDR3: CASSQDGQETGELFF. CDR3 DNA sequence: TGCGCCAGCAGCCAAGATGGGCAGGAAACCGGGGAGCTGTTTTTT. The gene calls are TRBV4-1 and TRBJ2-2; D is undetermined. Germline V lookup: CDR1 MGHRA, CDR2 YSYEKL. The CDR3 spans 15 residues. Trimming took off 0 bases at V and 5 bases at J, with 10 bases between the two ends.

This rearrangement joins TRBV5-1 to TRBJ2-4; 11 bases are shared with TRBD2. The CDR3 contains 16 residues. Per germline, CDR1 SGHRS and CDR2 YFSETQ. V was clipped by 3 bases and J by 7 bases; unmatched bases: 9. CDR3: CASSWNSGGARNIQYF. CDR3 DNA: TGCGCCAGCAGCTGGAATAGCGGGGGGGCAAGGAACATTCAGTACTTC.